This note documents a single T cell receptor beta chain sequence. The antigen remains undetermined. The data are from a study of T cell responses to AZD1222 COVID-19 vaccine. General study points: CD4 TCRs linked to vaccination spanned spike, dominating at 160-218 and 743-854. Reportedly, nearly half of unique spike TCRs recognized epitopes outside B.1.351/B.1.1.7 mutations.

Repertoires were generated with immunoSEQ multiplex PCR, while TCRdb's copy carries only in-frame clones and drops some. The repertoire includes 50,000 or so clones, around 91% of them detected once, and 5.3% sits in the top ten. It was second doses at about 4 or about 12 weeks that were pooled. The receptor's source is an adult who received the AZD1222 COVID-19 vaccine. The starting material was peripheral blood, obtained 28 days after the second AZD1222 dose.

The CDR3 loop reads CASSLGRGNEAFF. Written as DNA, the CDR3 is TGTGCCAGCAGCTTGGGCAGGGGAAATGAAGCTTTCTTT. This chain connects TRBV5-5 to TRBJ1-1, with D maybe TRBD1 (6 bases). This CDR3 is 13 amino acids long. V lost 0 bases and J 7 bases, leaving 10 bases between the germline ends. Germline CDR1 and CDR2: SGHKS and YYEKEE (reference sequence).